This T cell receptor beta chain is from a study of cytomegalovirus exposure and HLA in healthy donors. Study-wide results and caveats: HLA alleles were associated with 16,000 or so TCR beta sequences in a later analysis at 0.05 false discovery rate. In a later analysis, CMV-associated beta chains were mostly HLA-associated, it appeared. Across HLA loci, a later analysis found differing TCR association rates, with DRB1 most and HLA-C fewest.

As concerns this clone: Its antigen is not identified.

The V gene's germline CDR1 is SNHLY and CDR2 FYNNEI. This CDR3 has 14 amino acids. V lost 4 bases, J lost 1 base, and 8 bases lay in between. 60 Vbeta and 13 Jbeta primers were used in PCR. Using immunoSEQ multiplex PCR, the repertoire was profiled, and TCRdb retains in-frame clones only, with some absent. The table includes about 87,000 clones, around 68% detected once. Material: PBMCs. The receptor's source is a man aged 25-40 years in good health and CMV-seropositive. The chain employs TRBV2 and TRBJ1-5; no definite D call. The CDR3 DNA reads TGTGCCAGCAGTGTTGAACTGAGCAATCAGCCCCAGCATTTT. The encoded protein is CASSVELSNQPQHF. Looking up the rest from reference TRBV2 and TRBJ1-5 gives the full variable domain: EPEVTQTPSHQVTQMGQEVILRCVPISNHLYFYWYRQILGQKVEFLVSFYNNEISEKSEIFDDQFSVERPDGSNFTLKIRSTKLEDSAMYFCASSVELSNQPQHFGDGTRLSIL.